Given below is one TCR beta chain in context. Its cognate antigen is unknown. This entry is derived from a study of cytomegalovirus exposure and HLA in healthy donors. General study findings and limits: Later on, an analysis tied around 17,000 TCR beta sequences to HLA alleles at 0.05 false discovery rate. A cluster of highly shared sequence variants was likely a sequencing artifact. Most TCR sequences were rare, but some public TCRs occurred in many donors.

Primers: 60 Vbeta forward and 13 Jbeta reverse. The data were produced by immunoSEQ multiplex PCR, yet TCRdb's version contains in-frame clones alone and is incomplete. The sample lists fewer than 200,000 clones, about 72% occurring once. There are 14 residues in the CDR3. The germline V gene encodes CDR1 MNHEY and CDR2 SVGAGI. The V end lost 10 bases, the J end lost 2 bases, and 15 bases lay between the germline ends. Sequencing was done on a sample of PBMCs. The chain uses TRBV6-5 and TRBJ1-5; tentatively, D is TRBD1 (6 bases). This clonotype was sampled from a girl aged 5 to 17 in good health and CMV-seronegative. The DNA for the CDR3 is TGTGCCACGTCTCGACAGGAGGGCAATCAGCCCCAGCATTTT. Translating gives CATSRQEGNQPQHF.